The subject of this entry is one T cell receptor beta chain. In this sample, this clonotype turned up a few times. This clone's antigen is unknown. Base qualities were left out, and no much larger clone turns up one base away. This sample is part of a study of identical twins (dated by TCRdb to about 2016). Regarding the research as a whole: The study deep-sequenced TCR alpha and beta repertoires from monozygotic twins, unrelated adults of various ages and cord blood to test whether fetal clonotypes persist. To rule out contamination, the twin experiments were replicated at different times with different library preparation protocols.

Study-wide conclusions, independent of this receptor: Zero-insertion analyses could be partly confounded by invariant T cells such as MAIT and iNKT, although diverse VJ usage argued against such confounding for most clonotypes. Compared with coincidental sharing between unrelated individuals, out-of-frame TCR alpha sequences shared between twins showed an excess of sequences with low generation probability. A weaker excess of twin sharing was found in beta out-of-frame sequences because the signal-to-noise ratio was lowered by fewer shared sequences. Out-of-frame TCR alpha sharing in monozygotic twins was systematically underestimated by recombination models, whereas sharing between unrelated individuals was in agreement with the recombination models. Fewer insertions were carried by abundant cord blood beta clonotypes, a similar but weaker trend appeared in young adult naive repertoires, and no such trend appeared in memory repertoires. Because the same donors could not be followed over many years, the conclusions relied on cross-sectional statistical analysis.

Every donor in the study was a healthy Caucasian. Miltenyi CD45RO+ enrichment and human naive T-cell isolation kits were used to isolate memory (CD45RO+) and naive T cells from PBMC. Inclusive of the bounding cysteine and phenylalanine, the CDR3 is 15 residues long. Only CDR3 DNA remains: 45 bases, in frame from the first base. Trimming costs V 1 base and J 2 bases, and their ends lie 8 bases apart. CDR1 and CDR2 are drawn from the germline V gene: ENHRY, SYGVKD. The library was built by means of 5' RACE. Reads for this sample came from an Illumina HiSeq 2000. Template switching introduced a universal primer binding site; the final cDNA contained a unique molecular identifier, enabling accurate counting of TCR cDNA molecules. First-strand cDNA for TCR alpha and beta chains was synthesized from specific primers in the conserved constant-segment region. To control for contamination, every cDNA library was double barcoded, receiving both a SMART-Mk sample barcode and Illumina barcodes. Two successive PCR steps introduced TruSeq adapter sequences along with Illumina sample barcodes. TCR alpha and beta cDNA libraries were sequenced on the Illumina HiSeq platform with custom primers. The source study handled its data this way. Raw reads were processed with MiGEC to extract unique molecular identifiers, and MiXCR was used to determine CDR3 positions. Recombination models were inferred per individual with the repgenHMM and IGoR tools using an EM algorithm. The analysis of shared clonotypes was done with the tcR package in R, with sharing normalized by the product of cloneset sizes. To study raw recombination without the effects of thymic and clonal selection, out-of-frame nonproductive sequences were analyzed. TCRdb ran its own pipeline on the public reads, namely fastp trimming at Q25 and MiXCR clone calling, and kept in-frame beta chains. CDR3 protein sequences are deduplicated, and each keeps its most common genes and DNA. TCRdb, not the original authors, processed these V and J calls. The sample records about 200,000 distinct CDR3 sequences, under 12% of which are singletons. Of the sample, about 9.1% falls within the top ten clones.

Sequenced sample: memory T cells sorted from blood. The cell subset or site label on this specimen signifies: CD45RO+ enriched T cells. The receptor was derived from a man aged 50-60 years in good health. The V gene is TRBV10-3 and the J gene is TRBJ2-2; matching of 5 bases hints at TRBD1 as the D gene. The CDR3 region: CAISEFRGNTGELFF. In nucleotide form, the sequence is TGTGCCATCAGTGAGTTTAGGGGCAACACCGGGGAGCTGTTTTTT.